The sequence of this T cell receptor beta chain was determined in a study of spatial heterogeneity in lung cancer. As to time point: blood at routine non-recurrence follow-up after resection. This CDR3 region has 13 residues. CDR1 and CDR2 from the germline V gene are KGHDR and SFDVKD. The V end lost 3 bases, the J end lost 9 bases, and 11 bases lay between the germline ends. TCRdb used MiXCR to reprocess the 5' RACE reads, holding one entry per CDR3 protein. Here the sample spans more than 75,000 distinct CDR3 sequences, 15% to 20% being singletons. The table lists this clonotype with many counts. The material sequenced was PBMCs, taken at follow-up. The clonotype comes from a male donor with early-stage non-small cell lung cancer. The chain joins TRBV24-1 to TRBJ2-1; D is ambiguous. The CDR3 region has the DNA TGTGCCACCAGTGATCCAAACCCTCCTGAGCAGTTCTTC. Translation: CATSDPNPPEQFF.